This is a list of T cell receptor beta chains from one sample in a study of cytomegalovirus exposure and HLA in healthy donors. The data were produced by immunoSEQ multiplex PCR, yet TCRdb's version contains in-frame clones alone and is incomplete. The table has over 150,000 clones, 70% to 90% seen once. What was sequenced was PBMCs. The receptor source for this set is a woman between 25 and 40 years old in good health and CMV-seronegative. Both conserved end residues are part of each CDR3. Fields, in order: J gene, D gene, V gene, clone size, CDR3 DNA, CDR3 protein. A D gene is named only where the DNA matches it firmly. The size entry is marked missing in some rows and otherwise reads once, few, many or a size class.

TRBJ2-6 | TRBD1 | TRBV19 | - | TGTGCCAGTTTGGGACAGGGGACATCCTCTGGGGCCAACGTCCTGACTTTC | CASLGQGTSSGANVLTF
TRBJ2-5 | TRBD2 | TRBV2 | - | TGTGCCAGCAGTGCCAGCCTAGCGGGAGAAGAGACCCAGTACTTC | CASSASLAGEETQYF
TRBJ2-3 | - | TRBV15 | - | TGTGCCACCAGCAGGTTCCGTTGGCCTTCCACAGATACGCAGTATTTT | CATSRFRWPSTDTQYF
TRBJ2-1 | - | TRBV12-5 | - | TGTGCTAGTGGTTTGGCATACAATGAGCAGTTCTTC | CASGLAYNEQFF
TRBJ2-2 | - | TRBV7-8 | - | TGTGCCAGCAGCCCAGTCGCGGTGGGCGGGGAGCTGTTTTTT | CASSPVAVGGELFF
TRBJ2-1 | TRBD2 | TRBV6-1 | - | TGTGCCAGCAAGAGGACTAGCGCTTACAATGAGCAGTTCTTC | CASKRTSAYNEQFF
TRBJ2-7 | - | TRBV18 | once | TGTGCCAGCTCACCACCGGGGACTTACGAGCAGTACTTC | CASSPPGTYEQYF
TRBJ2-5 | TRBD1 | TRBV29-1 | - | TGCAGCCTAGGGACAGGATCAGAGACCCAGTACTTC | CSLGTGSETQYF
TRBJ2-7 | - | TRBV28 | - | TGTGCCAGCAGGAGCCGGGGTCTCGCCGAGCAGTACTTC | CASRSRGLAEQYF
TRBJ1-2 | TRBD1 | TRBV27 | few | TGTGCCAGCAGTTTTATGGTTGGGGACAGCGAACAGTTTAACTATGGCTACACCTTC | CASSFMVGDSEQFNYGYTF
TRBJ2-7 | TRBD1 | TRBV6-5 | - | TGTGCCAGCAGTTACGCGACAGGGAGCTCCTACGAGCAGTACTTC | CASSYATGSSYEQYF
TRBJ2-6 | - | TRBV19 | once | TGTGCCAGTCGATCTGGGGGGGGCGTCTCTGGGGCCAACGTCCTGACTTTC | CASRSGGGVSGANVLTF
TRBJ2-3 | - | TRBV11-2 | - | TGTGCCAGCAGCTTAACCGGGGTCGGCACAGATACGCAGTATTTT | CASSLTGVGTDTQYF
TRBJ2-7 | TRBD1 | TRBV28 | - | TGTGCCAGCAGGCGGGACAGGTTGGCGTCCTACGAGCAGTACTTC | CASRRDRLASYEQYF
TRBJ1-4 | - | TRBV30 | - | TGTGCCTGGAGTGTACAGGAAAAACTGTTTTTT | CAWSVQEKLFF
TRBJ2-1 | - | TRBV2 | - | TGTGCCAGCACGGGTAGGCGGGAACCTAACAATGAGCAGTTCTTC | CASTGRREPNNEQFF
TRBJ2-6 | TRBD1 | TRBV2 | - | TGTGCCAGCTACCGGGACAGAGTCTCTGGGGCCAACGTCCTGACTTTC | CASYRDRVSGANVLTF
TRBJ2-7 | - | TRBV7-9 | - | TGTGCCAGCAGTTACCCGGGGGAACTCTACGAGCAGTACTTC | CASSYPGELYEQYF
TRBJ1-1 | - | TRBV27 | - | TGTGCCAGCAGTGTCTCAGGGGTTAACACTGAAGCTTTCTTT | CASSVSGVNTEAFF
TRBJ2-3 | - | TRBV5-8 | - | TGTGCCAGCAGCTTGGTTGGTGGCGAGGGCACAGATACGCAGTATTTT | CASSLVGGEGTDTQYF
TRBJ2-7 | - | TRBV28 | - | TGTGCCAGCAGTGAGACAGTGGGGGCGCGCTACGAGCAGTACTTC | CASSETVGARYEQYF
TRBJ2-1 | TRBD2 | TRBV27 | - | TGTGCCAGCAGGGGACTAGCGGGAGTGTCTGGTGAGCAGTTCTTC | CASRGLAGVSGEQFF
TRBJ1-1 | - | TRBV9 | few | TGTGCCAGCAGCGCCCCAGAGACTCTGAACACTGAAGCTTTCTTT | CASSAPETLNTEAFF
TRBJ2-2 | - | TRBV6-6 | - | TGTGCCAGCAGTTACACAGGTTCAGGGAAGGCCGGGGAGCTGTTTTTT | CASSYTGSGKAGELFF
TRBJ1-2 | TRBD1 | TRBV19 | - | TGTGCCAGTAGTCGGGCCGGACAGGTCTATGGCTACACCTTC | CASSRAGQVYGYTF
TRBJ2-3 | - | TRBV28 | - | TGTGCCAGCAGTTATCCGGATACGCAGTATTTT | CASSYPDTQYF
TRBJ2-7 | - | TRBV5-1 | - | TGCGCCAGCAGCTTAGGACCGGGGACCTACGAGCAGTACTTC | CASSLGPGTYEQYF
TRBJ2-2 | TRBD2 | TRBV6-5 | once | TGTGCCAGCACACTAGCGAGAAACACCGGGGAGCTGTTTTTT | CASTLARNTGELFF
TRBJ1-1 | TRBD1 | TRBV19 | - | TGTGCCAGTAGGAATGGAGGGACAGACCCCTGGGGCACTGAAGCTTTCTTT | CASRNGGTDPWGTEAFF
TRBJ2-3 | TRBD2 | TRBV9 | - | TGTGCCAGCAGCGCCCCGGGACTAGCGGGGGGACGCACAGATACGCAGTATTTT | CASSAPGLAGGRTDTQYF
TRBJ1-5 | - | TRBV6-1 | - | TGTGCCAGCACTCAACCCCGGCAGGGCTCTACTCCCCAGCATTTT | CASTQPRQGSTPQHF
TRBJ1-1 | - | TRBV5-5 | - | TGTGCCAGCAGCTTGCAACAGACGGAAGCTTTCTTT | CASSLQQTEAFF
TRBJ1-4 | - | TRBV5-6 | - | TGTGCCAGCAGCTTGTCCGGGGTTAGTGAAAAACTGTTTTTT | CASSLSGVSEKLFF
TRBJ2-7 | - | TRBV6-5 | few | TGTGCCAGCAGGGACAGTTCCTCCTACGAGCAGTACTTC | CASRDSSSYEQYF
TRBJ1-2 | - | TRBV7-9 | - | TGTGCCAGCAGCCAGGGCAGTTACGACTATGGCTACACCTTC | CASSQGSYDYGYTF
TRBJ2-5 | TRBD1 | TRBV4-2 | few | TGTGCCAGCAGCCCAGGGACAGGGGGAGAGACCCAGTACTTC | CASSPGTGGETQYF
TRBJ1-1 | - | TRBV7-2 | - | TGTGCCAGCAGCTTAGATGAGGGCTGGTACACTGAAGCTTTCTTT | CASSLDEGWYTEAFF